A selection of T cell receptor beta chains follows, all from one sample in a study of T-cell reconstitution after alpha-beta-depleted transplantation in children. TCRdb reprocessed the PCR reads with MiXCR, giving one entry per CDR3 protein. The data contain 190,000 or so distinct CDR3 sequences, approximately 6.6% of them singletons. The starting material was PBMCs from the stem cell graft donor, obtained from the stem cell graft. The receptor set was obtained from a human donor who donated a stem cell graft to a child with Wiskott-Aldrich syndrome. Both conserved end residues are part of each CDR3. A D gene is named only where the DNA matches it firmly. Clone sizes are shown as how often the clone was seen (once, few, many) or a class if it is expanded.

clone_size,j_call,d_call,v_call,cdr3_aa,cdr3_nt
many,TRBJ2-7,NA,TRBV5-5,CASTSSRADEQYF,TGTGCCAGCACCTCCTCCCGGGCGGACGAGCAGTACTTC
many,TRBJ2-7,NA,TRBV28,CASTREAGSYEQYF,TGTGCCAGCACTAGGGAGGCAGGGTCCTACGAGCAGTACTTC
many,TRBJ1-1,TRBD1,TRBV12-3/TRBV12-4,CASSRPGQLSWAFF,TGTGCCAGCAGCCGTCCGGGACAGCTTTCCTGGGCTTTCTTT
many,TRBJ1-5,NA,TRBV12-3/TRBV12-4,CASSFRVKFEPQHF,TGTGCCAGCAGTTTCAGGGTTAAGTTTGAGCCCCAGCATTTT
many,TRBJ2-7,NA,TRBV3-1,CASSSVERGNEQYF,TGTGCCAGCAGCTCTGTCGAGAGGGGCAACGAGCAGTACTTC
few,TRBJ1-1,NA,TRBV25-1,CASSEVNTEAFF,TGTGCCAGCAGTGAGGTAAACACTGAAGCTTTCTTT
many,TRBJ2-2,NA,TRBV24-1,CATSDLQGSDGELFF,TGTGCCACCAGTGATTTGCAGGGTTCGGACGGGGAGCTGTTTTTT
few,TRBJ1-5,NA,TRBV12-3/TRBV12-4,CASSLRGMEFNQPQHF,TGTGCCAGCAGTTTAAGGGGGATGGAGTTCAATCAGCCCCAGCATTTT
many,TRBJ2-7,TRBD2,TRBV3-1,CASSQHTSATYEQYF,TGTGCCAGCAGCCAGCACACTAGCGCTACCTACGAGCAGTACTTC
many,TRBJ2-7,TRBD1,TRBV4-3,CASSQDLTGHEQYF,TGCGCCAGCAGCCAAGACTTGACAGGGCACGAGCAGTACTTC